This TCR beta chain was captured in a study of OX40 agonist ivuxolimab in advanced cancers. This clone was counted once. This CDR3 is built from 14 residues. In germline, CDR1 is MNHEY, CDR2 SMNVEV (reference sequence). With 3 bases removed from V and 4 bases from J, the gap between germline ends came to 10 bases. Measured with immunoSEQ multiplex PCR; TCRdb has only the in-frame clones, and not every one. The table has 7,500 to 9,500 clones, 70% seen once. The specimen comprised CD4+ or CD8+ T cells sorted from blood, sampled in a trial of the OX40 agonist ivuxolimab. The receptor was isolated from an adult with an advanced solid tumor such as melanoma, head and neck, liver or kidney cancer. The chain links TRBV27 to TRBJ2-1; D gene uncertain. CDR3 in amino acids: CASSFADTYNEQFF. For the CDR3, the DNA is TGTGCCAGCAGTTTTGCCGACACATACAATGAGCAGTTCTTC.